The clone carrying this T cell receptor (beta chain) was seen a handful of times. Antigen specificity is unknown. The data originate from a study of response to subunit inactivated influenza vaccine. Germline CDR1 and CDR2: MGHRA and YSYEKL. The CDR3 consists of 18 residues. The J segment lost 5 bases and the V segment lost 1 base, leaving 14 bases of the junction unmatched. Via MiXCR, TCRdb re-called the RT-PCR reads, giving one row per CDR3 protein. The sample has 600,000 to 850,000 distinct CDR3 sequences, around 15% seen once. Findings and caveats of the study: The study's authors posited that every seasonal influenza vaccination enlists few new T cells.

Sequences were derived from PBMCs from blood, sampled about 14 days before vaccination. The V gene is TRBV4-1, the J gene TRBJ1-2, with TRBD1 identical over 9 bases. This TCR was recovered from a man over 45 who received an inactivated influenza vaccine. The CDR3 reads CASSQVPPWDRAEYGYTF. The DNA for the CDR3 is TGCGCCAGCAGCCAAGTCCCCCCCTGGGACAGGGCGGAGTATGGCTACACCTTC.